This TCR beta chain is from a study of cytomegalovirus exposure and HLA in healthy donors. On the study more broadly: Genotyping showed roughly 76% of 350 to 400 donors falling in the Caucasian-associated ancestry cluster.

CDR3 length equals 12 residues. Trimming at V came to 6 bases and at J to 7 bases, leaving 1 base not matched to a gene. Germline V gene lookup returns CDR1 KGHSH and CDR2 LQKENI. Points on this clone: Antigen specificity is unknown.

Study observations and caveats: Per a prior analysis, the majority of TCR beta V segments were productive roughly 90% or roughly 30% of the time. Listed as cytomegalovirus-associated were 164 TCR beta chains.

Primers included in the PCR were 60 Vbeta and 13 Jbeta primers. The data were produced by immunoSEQ multiplex PCR, yet TCRdb's version contains in-frame clones alone and is incomplete. This table holds tens of thousands of clones, roughly 61% found once. The specimen sequenced was PBMCs. This clonotype was obtained from a middle-aged woman in good health and CMV-seropositive. The chain combines TRBV18 with TRBJ1-4, with 8 nucleotides matching TRBD1. Here the CDR3 DNA reads TGTGCCAGCTCGACAGGGGCTGAAAAACTGTTTTTT. This gives the protein CASSTGAEKLFF.